These 26 T cell receptor beta chains originate from one sample sequenced in a study of cytomegalovirus exposure and HLA in healthy donors. 13 Jbeta primers and 60 Vbeta primers were used for the PCR. Data came from immunoSEQ multiplex PCR; TCRdb stores just in-frame clones and leaves some out. The data contain approximately 190,000 clones, 81% of them singletons. The sample was PBMCs. These receptor sequences come from a man aged 35-49 years in good health and CMV-seropositive.

The chain links TRBV4-1 to TRBJ1-3; D is unresolved. Germline CDR1 MGHRA, CDR2 YSYEKL. Trimming cost V 5 bases and J 1 base, with 15 bases left between them. This CDR3 region has 16 residues. The CDR3 is CASSSMTGVSGNTIYF. CDR3 bases: TGCGCCAGCAGCTCGATGACGGGAGTTTCTGGAAACACCATATATTTT.

The V call is TRBV5-5, the J call TRBJ2-2; D gene ambiguous. Trimming took 0 bases from V and 3 from J, leaving 6 bases between them. This CDR3 is built from 14 residues. Germline V CDR1 and CDR2: SGHKS, YYEKEE (reference sequence). The chain's CDR3 is CASSLDTYTGELFF. The CDR3 nucleotides read TGTGCCAGCAGCTTGGACACCTACACCGGGGAGCTGTTTTTT. Full variable domain (missing parts from reference TRBV5-5 and TRBJ2-2): DAGVTQSPTHLIKTRGQQVTLRCSPISGHKSVSWYQQVLGQGPQFIFQYYEKEERGRGNFPDRFSARQFPNYSSELNVNALLLGDSALYLCASSLDTYTGELFFGEGSRLTVL.

This chain uses TRBV11-3 with TRBJ2-7; TRBD1 agrees at 9 bases. Germline loops: CDR1 SGHNT, CDR2 YENEEA. Trimming at V came to 5 bases and at J to 3 bases, leaving 5 bases not matched to a gene. CDR3 length: 14 residues. CDR3 nucleotide sequence: TGTGCCAGCAGCCGGGACAGGGTTTTCTACGAGCAGTACTTC. Translating gives CASSRDRVFYEQYF.

The gene calls are TRBV4-3 and TRBJ2-7; the match to TRBD1 covers 9 bases. With 0 bases clipped from V and 5 bases from J, the junction kept 8 bases outside the gene matches. Germline V gives CDR1 LGHNA, CDR2 YSLEER. The CDR3 is made up of 16 amino acids. The CDR3: CASSQDRGTGLDEQYF. The CDR3 bases are TGCGCCAGCAGCCAAGATCGGGGGACAGGGCTCGACGAGCAGTACTTC.

The chain recombines TRBV29-1 with TRBJ2-1, with 9 nucleotides matching TRBD2. The CDR3 covers 14 residues. The trim removed 4 bases at V and 4 bases at J, leaving 5 bases unmatched. Germline CDR1 SQVTM, CDR2 ANQGSEA. CDR3 DNA sequence: TGCAGCGTTGTAGCGGGGGCTAAATACAATGAGCAGTTCTTC. Residues: CSVVAGAKYNEQFF.

The chain carries TRBV2 and TRBJ1-6; D may be TRBD1 (6 bases). The CDR3 consists of 15 residues. Germline-derived CDR1 and CDR2 are SNHLY and FYNNEI. V was shortened by 6 bases and J by 6 bases, with 15 bases between the two germline ends. The CDR3 coding sequence is TGTGCCAGCAGAAGGGACACATCTTCTAATTCACCCCTCCACTTT. It yields the protein CASRRDTSSNSPLHF.

The gene calls are TRBV4-2 and TRBJ2-3; 9 bases are a match to TRBD2. Germline lookup yields CDR1 LGHNA and CDR2 YNFKEQ. V shed 2 bases and J 3 bases; nucleotides not matched to a gene: 9. There are 17 residues in the CDR3. CDR3 DNA sequence: TGTGCCAGCAGCCAAAATAGCGGGGGACAACCTACAGATACGCAGTATTTT. Encoded protein: CASSQNSGGQPTDTQYF.

The chain couples TRBV18 to TRBJ1-1; 8 positions agree with TRBD1. V lost 11 bases and J lost 5; bases outside the gene matches: 10. CDR3 length: 13 residues. Per germline, CDR1 KGHSH and CDR2 LQKENI. Written as DNA, the CDR3 is TGTGCCTCCAAAGGCACAGGGGGTACTGAAGCTTTCTTT. Protein: CASKGTGGTEAFF.

This chain uses TRBV10-3 with TRBJ1-1; 9 bases line up with TRBD1. V gave up 6 bases and J gave up 4 bases; unmatched junction bases: 6. The CDR3 covers 14 residues. The germline V gene encodes CDR1 ENHRY and CDR2 SYGVKD. The CDR3 coding sequence is TGTGCCATCAGCAAACAGGGGGCAGGCACTGAAGCTTTCTTT. It translates to CAISKQGAGTEAFF.

This chain uses TRBV11-3 with TRBJ1-1, with 7 bases that match TRBD1. CDR1 and CDR2 from the germline V gene are SGHNT and YENEEA. V lost 4 bases and J lost 1; bases outside the gene matches: 6. The CDR3 consists of 15 residues. The CDR3 loop is CASSSKGAPNTEAFF. CDR3 bases: TGTGCCAGCAGCTCCAAGGGGGCCCCGAACACTGAAGCTTTCTTT.

The rearrangement uses TRBV10-3 and TRBJ2-7; 7 nucleotides agree with TRBD2. The V segment lost 4 bases and the J segment 3 bases; nucleotides outside the gene matches: 6. CDR1 ENHRY and CDR2 SYGVKD come from the germline V gene. This CDR3 has 14 amino acids. Written as DNA, the CDR3 is TGTGCCATCAGTGGACTAGCCGGGAGCTACGAGCAGTACTTC. Translated: CAISGLAGSYEQYF.

The genes are TRBV7-3 and TRBJ2-2; 7 nucleotides agree with TRBD1. V dropped 5 bases and J dropped 7; count of bases not matched to a gene: 10. CDR3 size: 15 residues. Germline lookup yields CDR1 SGHTA and CDR2 FQGTGA. The CDR3 reads CASSRDRATIGELFF. CDR3 coding DNA: TGTGCCAGCAGCCGCGACAGGGCCACAATCGGGGAGCTGTTTTTT.

This clone was observed a single time. The chain employs TRBV6-1 and TRBJ1-5, with D perhaps matching TRBD1 (5 bases). Germline V gene sequence: CDR1 MNHNS, CDR2 SASEGT. With 6 bases removed from V and 0 bases from J, the gap between germline ends came to 12 bases. The CDR3 length is 15 residues. CDR3 coding DNA: TGTGCCAGCAGGTTGGGGCCTTATAGCAATCAGCCCCAGCATTTT. This sequence encodes CASRLGPYSNQPQHF.

The chain employs TRBV6-1 and TRBJ2-2, with 8 bases lining up with TRBD2. V dropped 4 bases and J dropped 1; count of bases not matched to a gene: 5. CDR1 MNHNS and CDR2 SASEGT come from the germline V gene. This CDR3 spans 16 amino acids. The CDR3 sequence is CASSAIAGGNTGELFF. Here the CDR3 DNA reads TGTGCCAGCAGTGCGATTGCGGGAGGGAACACCGGGGAGCTGTTTTTT.

This rearrangement joins TRBV5-1 to TRBJ2-5, with D possibly being TRBD2 (5 bases). The J call could be wrong; TRBJ2-7 is a better fit for the DNA end. CDR3 length equals 14 residues. Per germline, CDR1 SGHRS and CDR2 YFSETQ. The CDR3 region is CASSSSAREHEQYF. CDR3 bases: TGCGCCAGCAGCTCAAGTGCGAGGGAACACGAGCAGTACTTC.

The J gene is TRBJ2-2, the V gene TRBV5-1, with no clear D. The CDR3 loop spans 14 amino acids. The V and J ends lost 4 bases and 4 bases respectively, with 11 bases between them. Per germline, CDR1 SGHRS and CDR2 YFSETQ. The chain's CDR3 is CASSLIPGTGELFF. The DNA of the CDR3 is TGCGCCAGCAGCCTGATACCGGGCACCGGGGAGCTGTTTTTT.

There are a few counts of this clone. The chain is built from TRBV5-4 and TRBJ2-5, with 7 bases identical to TRBD1. Gene TRBJ2-7 matches the end of the DNA better, so the J call may be wrong. Germline CDR1 reads SGHNT; CDR2 reads YYREEE (reference sequence). The CDR3 runs to 16 residues. CDR3 sequence (DNA): TGTGCCAGCAGCTTGGGGGACAGCCACTCGGGCTACGAGCAGTACTTC. Amino acids: CASSLGDSHSGYEQYF.

The chain recombines TRBV4-1 with TRBJ2-7; 9 nucleotides align to TRBD2. CDR3 size: 17 residues. Germline assignment: CDR1 MGHRA and CDR2 YSYEKL. V trimming: 3 bases; J trimming: 2 bases; junction bases outside the gene matches: 11. CDR3 in DNA: TGCGCCAGCAGCCATTCCCCAGTGACTAGCGGCACCTACGAGCAGTACTTC. Amino acid sequence: CASSHSPVTSGTYEQYF.

V gene TRBV4-1 combines with J gene TRBJ1-4, with TRBD1 identical over 7 bases. The germline gives CDR1 MGHRA, CDR2 YSYEKL. The CDR3 contains 20 residues. V lost 1 base, J lost 4 bases, and 18 bases stayed unmatched. CDR3 in amino acids: CASSQGRGYTGAPGNEKLFF. CDR3 bases: TGCGCCAGCAGCCAAGGGAGGGGGTATACAGGGGCCCCCGGTAATGAAAAACTGTTTTTT.

J is TRBJ2-7 and V is TRBV6-1, with TRBD1 as a possible D gene (6 bases). The CDR3 runs 15 residues. In germline, CDR1 is MNHNS, CDR2 SASEGT. The germline V and J ends were trimmed by 3 bases and 0 bases, with 12 bases remaining between them. The CDR3 region is CASSDLGTPSYEQYF. The CDR3 DNA reads TGTGCCAGCAGTGACCTGGGGACACCCTCCTACGAGCAGTACTTC.

This clone turned up a few times. The gene calls are TRBV10-3 and TRBJ2-2, with 11 bases that match TRBD1. The length of the CDR3 is 16 residues. Trimming cost V 6 bases and J 5 bases; bases outside gene matches: 8. CDR1 and CDR2 (germline): ENHRY, SYGVKD. The CDR3 DNA follows: TGTGCCATCAGGAGTTGGGACAGGGGGGGTACCGGGGAGCTGTTTTTT. It is translated as CAIRSWDRGGTGELFF.

This clone has a single count. V and J are TRBV9 and TRBJ1-5; D possibly corresponds to TRBD1 (6 bases). Germline CDR1 SGDLS, CDR2 YYNGEE. Trimming cost V 4 bases and J 8 bases, with 25 bases left between them. The CDR3 is 17 residues long. In nucleotides, the CDR3 is TGTGCCAGCAGCCCCCGTGGGGGTCAGGGGTTCAGTGAGCCCCAGCATTTT. Translation gives CASSPRGGQGFSEPQHF.

Points on this clone: An end of the junction differs from the germline gene, which may be a read error. The CDR3 DNA reads TGTGTCAGCAGCTTTGACAGGTTGATGGGGGAGCTGTTTTTT. This gives the protein CVSSFDRLMGELFF. The rearrangement links TRBV5-8 to TRBJ2-2; possibly TRBD1 for D (6 bases). Germline V gene lookup returns CDR1 SGHTS and CDR2 YDEGEE. The CDR3 length is 14 residues. The full variable domain, its missing parts supplied by reference TRBV5-8 and TRBJ2-2, is EAGVTQSPTHLIKTRGQQATLRCSPISGHTSVYWYQQALGLGLQFLLWYDEGEERNRGNFPPRFSGRQFPNYSSELNVNALELEDSALYLCVSSFDRLMGELFFGEGSRLTVL.

The rearrangement uses TRBV23-1 and TRBJ1-5; the D gene is possibly TRBD1 (6 bases). TRBV23-1 is treated as an ORF (open reading frame) with a function not yet certain. Between the trimmed V and J ends, which lost 0 bases and 0 bases, there was a span of 12 bases. This CDR3 comprises 17 residues. CDR3 sequence: CASSQSRGTNSNQPQHF. The CDR3 bases are TGCGCCAGCAGTCAATCGAGGGGGACTAATAGCAATCAGCCCCAGCATTTT.

The chain couples TRBV5-6 to TRBJ2-1; TRBD1 might be the D (5 bases). The CDR3 totals 15 residues. V was cut by 3 bases and J by 4 bases, with 14 bases left in between. CDR1 is SGHDT, CDR2 YYEEEE, per germline. The CDR3 DNA follows: TGTGCCAGCAGCTCGGGCGACAGACAGTACAATGAGCAGTTCTTC. It translates to CASSSGDRQYNEQFF.

The V call is TRBV18, the J call TRBJ2-2; no clear D. Trimming left V 2 bases short and J 5 bases short, with 9 bases between. CDR1 KGHSH and CDR2 LQKENI come from the germline V gene. The CDR3 has 14 amino acids. The CDR3 loop is CASSPFLETGELFF. In DNA form, the CDR3 reads TGTGCCAGCTCACCATTTCTGGAGACCGGGGAGCTGTTTTTT. The full variable domain, rest sourced from reference TRBV18 and TRBJ2-2, is NAGVMQNPRHLVRRRGQEARLRCSPMKGHSHVYWYRQLPEEGLKFMVYLQKENIIDESGMPKERFSAEFPKEGPSILRIQQVVRGDSAAYFCASSPFLETGELFFGEGSRLTVL.